This TCR beta chain was retrieved from a study of T-cell memory formation after mild COVID-19. TCRdb re-called the 5' RACE reads through MiXCR, storing one row per CDR3 protein. The sample contains about 140,000 distinct CDR3 sequences, 11% to 15% of which appear only once. The V gene's germline CDR1 is SGHDT and CDR2 YYEEEE. This CDR3 is built from 16 residues. Losses at the gene ends were 3 bases for V and 2 bases for J; bases not matched to a gene: 6. The sample comprised PBMCs or a T cell subset sorted from them (not recorded which). The clonotype originates from an adult woman who had mild COVID-19 (a few samples of this study predate the infection). Cell type and time point are not known. The chain is built from TRBV5-6 and TRBJ1-5, with 9 bases that match TRBD1. The CDR3 protein is CASSWGQGMGNQPQHF. The CDR3 coding sequence is TGTGCCAGCAGCTGGGGACAGGGTATGGGCAATCAGCCCCAGCATTTT.